One and the same sample provided the 2 T cell receptor beta chains below, sequenced in a study of cytomegalovirus exposure and HLA in healthy donors. The PCR employed 60 Vbeta primers together with 13 Jbeta primers. Clones were sequenced by immunoSEQ multiplex PCR, and TCRdb holds only the in-frame ones, with some missing. In the table there are some 110,000 clones, more than 60% of which are singletons. Sequenced input: PBMCs. Receptors originate from a woman between 55 and 75 years old in good health and CMV-seropositive.

J is TRBJ1-1 and V is TRBV13; D is uncertain. V lost 1 base and J 5 bases, leaving 17 bases between the germline ends. The CDR3 runs to 16 residues. CDR1 and CDR2 from the germline V gene are PRHDT and FYEKMQ (reference sequence). In DNA form, the CDR3 reads TGTGCCAGCAGCTTAGAAGGCGACGGGCGGGTAACTGAAGCTTTCTTT. Encoded protein: CASSLEGDGRVTEAFF.

The chain recombines TRBV7-9 with TRBJ1-2; D is perhaps TRBD1 (6 bases). CDR1 is SEHNR and CDR2 is FQNEAQ in the germline V gene (reference sequence). The germline V and J ends were trimmed by 8 bases and 5 bases, with 15 bases remaining between them. The length of the CDR3 is 13 residues. The CDR3 nucleotides read TGTGCCAGCTTGCCCGGCAGGGGTTATGGCTACACCTTC. This encodes CASLPGRGYGYTF.